Shown below are 19 T cell receptor beta chains from a single sample sequenced in a study of T cells in Graves' hyperthyroidism and ophthalmopathy. From RNA transcripts, TCR beta CDR3 regions were amplified. HTBI primers drove first-round RT-PCR of the TCR CDR3. TCRdb re-analysed the multiplex PCR reads in MiXCR, keeping a single row per CDR3 protein. The data contain about 360,000 distinct CDR3 sequences, about 12% of them singletons. Input material: blood. Receptors were obtained from a woman under 30 with Graves' hyperthyroidism.

This clonotype has a count of ten or more. As DNA, the CDR3 is TGTGCCAGTAGTATTCCCCCGAGCTCCTACAATGAGCAGTTCTTC. Its protein is CASSIPPSSYNEQFF. This chain links TRBV19 with TRBJ2-1; D remains ambiguous. Germline CDR1 reads LNHDA; CDR2 reads SQIVND (reference sequence). The V end was cut by 3 bases, the J end by 0 bases, with 9 bases between. The length of the CDR3 is 15 residues.

In this sample, this clonotype turned up many times. This chain connects TRBV3-1 to TRBJ1-4; D may be TRBD1 (6 bases). There are 14 residues in the CDR3. Germline-derived CDR1 and CDR2 are LGHDT and YNNKEL (reference sequence). V lost 6 bases and J 5 bases, leaving 13 bases between the germline ends. This CDR3 is CASSPTGRNEKLFF. CDR3 bases: TGTGCCAGCAGTCCCACAGGGAGGAATGAAAAACTGTTTTTT.

Many counts were recorded for this clonotype. The chain recombines TRBV18 with TRBJ2-1; 8 nucleotides match TRBD2. J lost 11 bases, V lost 1 base, and 4 bases had no gene match. The CDR3 runs 13 residues. Germline V gives CDR1 KGHSH, CDR2 LQKENI. The CDR3, as DNA: TGTGCCAGCTCACCACAACTAGCGGAGCAGCAGTTCTTC. Translating gives CASSPQLAEQQFF.

The table lists this clonotype with a few counts. The chain combines TRBV5-4 with TRBJ1-1; 9 nucleotides agree with TRBD1. The CDR3 length is 12 residues. The ends lost 4 bases at V and 8 bases at J; junction bases unmatched: 3. Germline loops: CDR1 SGHNT, CDR2 YYREEE (reference sequence). The CDR3 DNA sequence: TGTGCCAGCAGCCCGGACAGGGGCGAAGCTTTCTTT. This sequence encodes CASSPDRGEAFF. Together with reference TRBV5-4 and TRBJ1-1, the CDR3 gives the full variable domain: ETGVTQSPTHLIKTRGQQVTLRCSSQSGHNTVSWYQQALGQGPQFIFQYYREEENGRGNFPPRFSGLQFPNYSSELNVNALELDDSALYLCASSPDRGEAFFGQGTRLTVV.

This clonotype appeared many times. The V gene is TRBV7-2, the J gene TRBJ1-6; 7 positions agree with TRBD1. Germline V gene lookup returns CDR1 SGHTA and CDR2 FQGNSA. Germline trimming cut 6 bases from V and 1 base from J; bases unmatched to any gene: 15. The CDR3 loop spans 19 amino acids. The DNA for the CDR3 is TGTGCCAGCAGGTCTCAGGGGGATAGCGGGGTATCCTATAATTCACCCCTCCACTTT. Translating gives CASRSQGDSGVSYNSPLHF. The whole variable domain, filled in from reference TRBV7-2 and TRBJ1-6, reads GAGVSQSPSNKVTEKGKDVELRCDPISGHTALYWYRQSLGQGLEFLIYFQGNSAPDKSGLPSDRFSAERTGGSVSTLTIQRTQQEDSAVYLCASRSQGDSGVSYNSPLHFGNGTRLTVT.

This clonotype was seen many times. This chain connects TRBV11-3 to TRBJ2-7; tentatively, D is TRBD1 or TRBD2 (5 bases each). Germline V CDR1 and CDR2: SGHNT, YENEEA. The CDR3 totals 13 residues. Between the trimmed V and J ends, which lost 3 bases and 3 bases, there was a span of 9 bases. CDR3 nucleotide sequence: TGTGCCAGCAGCTTCGGGGCGAACTACGAGCAGTACTTC. The encoded protein is CASSFGANYEQYF.

The chain is built from TRBV7-8 and TRBJ2-7; 8 nucleotides line up with TRBD2. J was trimmed by 6 bases and V by 4 bases; bases with no gene match: 17. The CDR3 runs to 17 residues. The germline V gene has CDR1 SGHVS and CDR2 FQNEAQ. The CDR3 nucleotides are TGTGCCAGCAGCTATGCGGGGCCGGGAGGGCCGTCGGGCGAGCAGTACTTC. Protein product: CASSYAGPGGPSGEQYF. The full variable domain, with the rest looked up from reference TRBV7-8 and TRBJ2-7, is GAGVSQSPRYKVAKRGQDVALRCDPISGHVSLFWYQQALGQGPEFLTYFQNEAQLDKSGLPSDRFFAERPEGSVSTLKIQRTQQEDSAVYLCASSYAGPGGPSGEQYFGPGTRLTVT.

The chain carries TRBV25-1 and TRBJ2-5; D not certain. The CDR3 consists of 12 residues. V was cut by 4 bases and J by 4 bases, with 7 bases left in between. Germline V CDR1 and CDR2: MGHDK, SYGVNS. CDR3 region: CASSALGETQYF. CDR3 nucleotide sequence: TGTGCCAGCAGTGCCTTAGGAGAGACCCAGTACTTC.

Many counts were recorded for this clonotype. The chain carries TRBV20-1 and TRBJ1-6; D is undetermined. The length of the CDR3 is 18 residues. Between the trimmed V and J ends, which lost 0 bases and 5 bases, there was a span of 20 bases. Germline V CDR1 and CDR2: DFQATT, SNEGSKA (reference sequence). The CDR3 bases are TGCAGTGCTAGAGATTGGATGGTGGAAGGGATAAATAATTCACCCCTCCACTTT. Translated, it gives CSARDWMVEGINNSPLHF.

This clonotype was counted at least ten times. The V and J genes are TRBV27 and TRBJ1-1, with TRBD1 as a possible D gene (6 bases). Trimming took off 3 bases at V and 4 bases at J, with 9 bases between the two ends. From germline, CDR1 is MNHEY and CDR2 SMNVEV (reference sequence). The CDR3 sequence is 13 residues long. CDR3 amino acids: CASSFVQGTEAFF. DNA for the CDR3: TGTGCCAGCAGTTTTGTACAGGGCACTGAAGCTTTCTTT.

This clonotype came up many times. The rearrangement links TRBV5-5 to TRBJ1-1; D is undetermined. CDR3 size: 14 residues. V lost 3 bases and J lost 1, with 10 bases in between. The germline V gene encodes CDR1 SGHKS and CDR2 YYEKEE (reference sequence). The CDR3 region is CASSYRRRNTEAFF. The CDR3, as DNA: TGTGCCAGCAGCTACCGAAGGAGGAACACTGAAGCTTTCTTT.

In its sample, this clonotype was seen many times. This chain connects TRBV11-2 to TRBJ2-3; 11 bases map to TRBD2. Germline lookup yields CDR1 SGHAT and CDR2 FQNNGV. There are 16 residues in the CDR3. The V segment lost 5 bases and the J segment 1 base; nucleotides outside the gene matches: 5. This CDR3 reads CASSLTSGSGTDTQYF. The CDR3 DNA is TGTGCCAGCAGCCTTACTAGCGGGAGCGGCACAGATACGCAGTATTTT.

V and J are TRBV2 and TRBJ2-1, with D possibly being TRBD2 (5 bases). Germline assignment: CDR1 SNHLY and CDR2 FYNNEI. The CDR3 consists of 15 residues. Trimming took 5 bases from V and 7 from J, leaving 18 bases between them. This CDR3 is CASSFRGQEANEQFF. CDR3 coding DNA: TGTGCCAGCAGTTTCCGCGGGCAGGAGGCTAATGAGCAGTTCTTC.

J is TRBJ2-7 and V is TRBV7-2, with TRBD2 matching over 8 bases. The CDR3 sequence is 15 residues long. Germline V gene lookup returns CDR1 SGHTA and CDR2 FQGNSA. The junction had 5 bases not matched to a gene; V was cut back by 0 bases and J by 4 bases. The CDR3 reads CASSLAGSGSYEQYF. DNA of the CDR3: TGTGCCAGCAGCTTAGCGGGGAGCGGGAGTTACGAGCAGTACTTC.

This clonotype has a handful of counts. This chain connects TRBV2 to TRBJ1-6; no definite D call. The V gene lost 6 bases and the J gene lost 7 bases, with 7 bases spanning the gap. The CDR3 loop spans 12 amino acids. Germline CDR1 reads SNHLY; CDR2 reads FYNNEI. The CDR3 bases are TGTGCCAGCAGATTGACCAATTCACCCCTCCACTTT. Protein product: CASRLTNSPLHF.

This clonotype was detected a few times. One end of the junction fails to match germline, which may point to a read error. The chain employs TRBV7-8 and TRBJ1-2; D is uncertain. CDR1 SGHVS and CDR2 FQNEAQ come from the germline V gene. The length of the CDR3 is 13 residues. CDR3 sequence (DNA): TGTGCCAGCAGCTTCGCGGGTTCTAGCGGCTGCACCTTC. This codes for CASSFAGSSGCTF.

This clonotype was seen at least ten times. CDR3 sequence reads: CASTRSYNSPLHF. The CDR3 DNA sequence: TGTGCCAGCACGCGATCCTATAATTCACCCCTCCACTTT. This chain connects TRBV6-1 to TRBJ1-6; the D is unclear. This CDR3 is 13 amino acids long. CDR1 and CDR2 from the germline V gene are MNHNS and SASEGT. V was trimmed by 7 bases and J by 1 base, leaving 5 bases between them.

V usage is TRBV20-1 and J usage is TRBJ2-5, with 9 bases lining up with TRBD1. V trimming: 8 bases; J trimming: 0 bases; junction bases outside the gene matches: 10. Germline values: CDR1 DFQATT, CDR2 SNEGSKA (reference sequence). This CDR3 has 15 residues. CDR3 sequence (DNA): TGCAGTATTTGGGGGACAGGGTGGTACCAAGAGACCCAGTACTTC. Translation: CSIWGTGWYQETQYF.

This clonotype was detected ten times or more. The V and J genes are TRBV28 and TRBJ1-5; D is unclear. Germline-derived CDR1 and CDR2 are MDHEN and SYDVKM. The CDR3 runs 12 residues. V was trimmed by 3 bases and J by 6 bases, leaving 6 bases between them. The CDR3 is CASSFGIQPQHF. The CDR3 region has the DNA TGTGCCAGCAGTTTCGGGATTCAGCCCCAGCATTTT.